This TCR beta chain originates from a study of early T cells in non-severe SARS-CoV-2 infection. Study conclusions and caveats: Missing private and CD4 specificities, VDJdb matching favored anti-spike CD8 responses.

Individually, cDNA molecules had unique molecular identifiers attached to them. TCRdb independently ran MiXCR on the 5' RACE reads; one entry per CDR3 protein. The sample includes 20,000 to 25,000 distinct CDR3 sequences, under 6% of them seen just once. The CDR3 sequence is 14 residues long. CDR1 is SGHNT and CDR2 is YYREEE in the germline V gene (reference sequence). Trimming shortened V by 1 base and J by 3 bases, and 11 bases separated the two germline ends. A few counts support this clonotype. Antigen specificity is unknown. This sequence joins TRBV5-4 and TRBJ2-7; no definite D call. This receptor was identified in an adult who was a healthcare worker with PCR-confirmed SARS-CoV-2 infection or an uninfected control (not recorded which). Input material: whole blood. This CDR3 is CASSLWGSFYEQYF. CDR3 sequence (DNA): TGTGCCAGCAGCTTGTGGGGATCTTTCTACGAGCAGTACTTC.